This TCR beta chain was sequenced in a study of blood T cell repertoires in COVID-19. Across the whole study: There were acute and convalescent COVID-19 samples, and they came from the United States, Italy and Spain.

This CDR3 is 17 amino acids long. CDR1 is SGHTA, CDR2 FQGNSA, per germline. The ends lost 7 bases at V and 0 bases at J; junction bases unmatched: 7. In the source study's methods: Amplification of reference gene primers was used by the study to estimate nucleated cell counts. Using immunoSEQ multiplex PCR, the repertoire was profiled, and TCRdb retains in-frame clones only, with some absent. V and J calls plus clone size are reproduced from that table; the DNA served to infer D and trimming. The data hold over 130,000 clones, with about 85% observed a single time. The specimen was peripheral blood. V gene TRBV7-2 combines with J gene TRBJ2-3; 13 bases line up with TRBD2. This TCR was recovered from a woman in her sixties with active or convalescent COVID-19. CDR3: CASTGLAGISSTDTQYF. The CDR3 DNA reads as TGTGCCAGCACGGGACTAGCGGGGATCTCTAGCACAGATACGCAGTATTTT. The entire variable domain, with the rest obtained from reference TRBV7-2 and TRBJ2-3, is as follows: GAGVSQSPSNKVTEKGKDVELRCDPISGHTALYWYRQSLGQGLEFLIYFQGNSAPDKSGLPSDRFSAERTGGSVSTLTIQRTQQEDSAVYLCASTGLAGISSTDTQYFGPGTRLTVL.